The entry below gives a single TCR beta chain sequence along with its context. The repertoire was sequenced with immunoSEQ multiplex PCR; TCRdb's copy has only in-frame clones and lacks some. The data contain 150,000 to 200,000 clones, around 90% of them singletons. V dropped 2 bases and J dropped 4 bases, with 15 bases sitting between them. This CDR3 spans 16 amino acids. Germline CDR1 and CDR2: MNHNY and SVGAGI (reference sequence). The data derive from a study of T cell responses to AZD1222 COVID-19 vaccine. The genes are TRBV6-6 and TRBJ1-3, with D possibly TRBD1 on 5 matching bases. Sequencing used peripheral blood, obtained on day 0 of AZD1222 vaccination. This TCR was recovered from an adult in good health. The CDR3 sequence: CASSYASRGEGNTIYF. CDR3 bases: TGTGCCAGCAGTTACGCCTCTCGGGGCGAAGGAAACACCATATATTTT.